Listed below are T cell receptor beta chains from one sample, sequenced in a study of monozygotic twins with inflammatory bowel disease. Reprocessing the 5' RACE reads, TCRdb reports a single entry for every CDR3 protein and omits DNA. The sample has about 420,000 distinct CDR3 sequences, and its top ten clones hold around 2.4%. Input material: blood. These receptors all come from a human donor with ulcerative colitis or Crohn's disease, or a healthy co-twin of an affected twin (not recorded which). Both conserved end residues are part of each CDR3.

TRBV2	TRBJ1-2	CASTAGLGFSGYTF
TRBV30	TRBJ2-7	CAWSWDTHEQYF
TRBV3-1	TRBJ1-2	CASSQDLGQNYGYTF
TRBV15	TRBJ1-2	CATSTGPVGGYTF
TRBV6-1	TRBJ2-1	CASSRSGGSYNEQFF
TRBV5-1	TRBJ1-6	CASSLTVKEDSPLHF
TRBV6-5	TRBJ1-2	CASSYSRERGYTF
TRBV5-1	TRBJ2-7	CASSLDPGPPLYEQYF
TRBV5-1	TRBJ2-2	CASSSDLNTGELFF
TRBV19	TRBJ2-6	CASTRGASGANVLTF
TRBV20-1	TRBJ2-5	CSAPAGSFGGRRETQYF
TRBV5-1	TRBJ1-5	CASSPGEGYSNQPQHF
TRBV28	TRBJ2-1	CASSLLAGGLNEQFF
TRBV4-3	TRBJ1-5	CASSQEATEGNQPQHF
TRBV28	TRBJ2-5	CASQGQFVETQYF
TRBV20-1	TRBJ1-6	CSARTGTGASPLHF
TRBV6-6	TRBJ1-5	CASSKQAPDQPQQF
TRBV5-8	TRBJ2-5	CASSRDRLKTQYF
TRBV20-1	TRBJ1-5	CSARATPRRNQPQHF
TRBV6-5	TRBJ2-5	CASSYSASQETQYF
TRBV20-1	TRBJ1-5	CSARVTPGQGRSPSNQPQHF
TRBV6-6	TRBJ2-3	CASRYSFVTDTQYF
TRBV20-1	TRBJ2-7	CSARSPLRQAYSYEQYF
TRBV27	TRBJ2-7	CASGGTSYEQYF
TRBV11-3	TRBJ1-5	CASSFCRGGNQPQHF
TRBV5-8	TRBJ1-1	CASSLDRQRAFF
TRBV5-1	TRBJ1-2	CASSPGGGIYGYTF
TRBV18	TRBJ1-1	CASSPQGQRFAFF
TRBV7-9	TRBJ1-5	CASSAGEGNQPQHF
TRBV18	TRBJ1-2	CASSPRVVGLTYGYTF
TRBV7-9	TRBJ2-1	CASRNSGSGEQFF
TRBV6-5	TRBJ1-5	CASSYGGQVSIQGQPQHF
TRBV2	TRBJ2-5	CASSAEGLAGQTVTQYF
TRBV15	TRBJ1-2	CATSRGGFGYGYTF
TRBV4-3	TRBJ1-1	CASSQTPSGMNTEAFF
TRBV29-1	TRBJ2-7	CSVSDGGDEQYF
TRBV18	TRBJ1-1	CASSGGVNTEAFF
TRBV5-1	TRBJ2-1	CASSRGTGLYNEQFF
TRBV30	TRBJ1-2	CAWSYGQLLKLTAGYTF
TRBV5-1	TRBJ1-6	CASRQDYNSPLHF
TRBV29-1	TRBJ1-2	CSVPRFEDYGYTF
TRBV18	TRBJ1-1	CASSAQGGDTEAFF
TRBV29-1	TRBJ2-5	CSAGAGAETQYF
TRBV28	TRBJ2-2	CASRLMTELINTGELFF
TRBV20-1	TRBJ2-7	CSARVAGGLEQYF
TRBV19	TRBJ2-3	CASRGSVGGDTQYF